The rows below give T cell receptor beta chains drawn from one sample of a study of molecular identifiers for immune sequencing clone quantification. TCRdb recomputed calls from the PCR reads with MiXCR, one row per CDR3 protein. The sample lists roughly 93,000 distinct CDR3 sequences, roughly 25% occurring once. Source material: naive CD8+ T cells from blood, with Jurkat cell RNA spiked in. The receptors shown here come from a human donor in good health. Some libraries in this study had Jurkat cell RNA spiked in. CDR3s include the opening cysteine and the closing phenylalanine or tryptophan. Fields, in order: D gene, clone size, J gene, V gene, CDR3 protein, CDR3 DNA. A D gene is named only where the DNA matches it firmly. Clone sizes are given selectively: once, few, many, or a class where the clone is expanded.

NA many TRBJ2-5 TRBV29-1 CSVEDLGPTGFSPVETQYF TGCAGCGTTGAAGATCTAGGCCCGACAGGCTTTTCCCCCGTGGAGACCCAGTACTTC
TRBD1 NA TRBJ2-7 TRBV27 CASSGVDGGQGAYEQYF TGTGCCAGCAGTGGGGTGGATGGTGGACAGGGGGCGTACGAGCAGTACTTC
TRBD1 NA TRBJ1-5 TRBV6-6 CASSPGTGGGSNQPQHF TGTGCCAGCAGCCCCGGGACAGGGGGAGGAAGCAATCAGCCCCAGCATTTT
NA NA TRBJ1-2 TRBV10-3 CAISESTGYGYTF TGTGCCATCAGTGAATCGACAGGCTATGGCTACACCTTC
TRBD1 NA TRBJ2-3 TRBV6-1 CASKQGVPEADTQYF TGTGCCAGCAAACAGGGGGTTCCTGAGGCAGATACGCAGTATTTT
NA NA TRBJ2-7 TRBV29-1 CSVVEKDYEQYF TGCAGCGTTGTAGAGAAAGACTACGAGCAGTACTTC
NA NA TRBJ2-1 TRBV29-1 CSVESIQMNNEQFF TGCAGCGTTGAGTCGATCCAAATGAACAATGAGCAGTTCTTC
NA few TRBJ2-7 TRBV14 CASSPDNWSVLAQYF TGTGCCAGCAGCCCCGATAATTGGAGCGTTTTGGCGCAGTACTTC
NA many TRBJ2-1 TRBV4-3 CASSHVPGGLF TGCGCCAGCAGCCACGTTCCAGGTGGGCTCTTC
NA few TRBJ1-5 TRBV20-1 CSARDLRSAYSNQPQHF TGCAGTGCTAGAGATCTGCGTTCCGCCTATAGCAATCAGCCCCAGCATTTT
TRBD2 few TRBJ2-1 TRBV7-6 CASSLARTSGSVSNEQFF TGTGCCAGCAGCTTAGCGAGGACTAGCGGGAGTGTGAGCAATGAGCAGTTCTTC
NA many TRBJ2-3 TRBV9 CASSVAGLSDTQYF TGTGCCAGCAGCGTAGCAGGGTTGTCAGATACGCAGTATTTT
TRBD2 few TRBJ2-1 TRBV19 CASSIVLSGGADEQFF TGTGCCAGTAGTATTGTTTTGAGCGGGGGGGCCGATGAGCAGTTCTTC
TRBD2 many TRBJ2-7 TRBV7-2 CASSRLAGGPPEQYF TGTGCCAGCAGTCGACTAGCGGGGGGGCCGCCTGAGCAGTACTTC
NA few TRBJ1-3 TRBV10-2 CASTFSGELGNTIYF TGCGCCAGCACCTTCTCCGGTGAGCTAGGAAACACCATATATTTT
NA many TRBJ2-7 TRBV5-1 CASSDMDTEANYEQYF TGCGCCAGCAGCGACATGGACACCGAGGCTAACTACGAGCAGTACTTC
NA NA TRBJ2-7 TRBV13 CASSSAPGNEQYF TGTGCCAGCAGCAGCGCCCCAGGGAACGAGCAGTACTTC
NA few TRBJ2-7 TRBV30 CAWNRYRANSYEQYF TGTGCCTGGAACAGGTACAGGGCCAACTCCTACGAGCAGTACTTC